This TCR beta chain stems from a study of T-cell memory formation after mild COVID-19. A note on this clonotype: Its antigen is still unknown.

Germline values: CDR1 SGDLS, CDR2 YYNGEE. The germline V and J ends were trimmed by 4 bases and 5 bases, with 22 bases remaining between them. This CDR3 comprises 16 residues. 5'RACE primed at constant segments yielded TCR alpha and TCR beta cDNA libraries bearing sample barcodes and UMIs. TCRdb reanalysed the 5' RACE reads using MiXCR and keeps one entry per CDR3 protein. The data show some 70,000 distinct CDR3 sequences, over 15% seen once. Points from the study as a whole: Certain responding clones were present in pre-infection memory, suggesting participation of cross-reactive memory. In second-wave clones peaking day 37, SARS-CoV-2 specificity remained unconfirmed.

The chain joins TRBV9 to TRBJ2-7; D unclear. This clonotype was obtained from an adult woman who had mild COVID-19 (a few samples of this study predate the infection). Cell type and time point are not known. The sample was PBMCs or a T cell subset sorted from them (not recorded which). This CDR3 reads CASSPPSGRQGDEQYF. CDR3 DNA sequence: TGTGCCAGCAGCCCCCCTTCGGGCAGGCAAGGCGACGAGCAGTACTTC.